Listed below are T cell receptor beta chains from one sample, sequenced in a study of blood T cell repertoires in COVID-19. Sequencing was performed with immunoSEQ multiplex PCR; in TCRdb, only in-frame clones are kept and a portion is missing. The sample contains more than 250,000 clones, approximately 84% of which appear only once. The material sequenced was PBMCs or T cells enriched from blood (not recorded which). Every receptor here comes from a woman in her late teens or twenties who had recovered from COVID-19. The CDR3 runs from the conserved cysteine through the conserved F or W. D genes are given only for firm matches. A row's size may be missing; if present it is once, few, many or a size class.

>NA|TRBV18|NA|TRBJ1-1
CASSSTENTEAFF
TGTGCCAGCTCGTCGACAGAGAACACTGAAGCTTTCTTT
>few|TRBV6-5|TRBD1|TRBJ2-2
CASRQTGTNTGELFF
TGTGCCAGCAGGCAGACAGGGACCAACACCGGGGAGCTGTTTTTT
>NA|TRBV7-9|NA|TRBJ2-2
CASSLAYGVTGELFF
TGTGCCAGCAGCTTAGCGTACGGGGTAACCGGGGAGCTGTTTTTT
>once|TRBV7-9|NA|TRBJ1-4
CASSWGVTNEKLFF
TGTGCCAGCAGCTGGGGGGTAACTAATGAAAAACTGTTTTTT
>NA|TRBV9|NA|TRBJ2-3
CASSQTSTDTQYF
TGTGCCAGCAGCCAGACTAGCACAGATACGCAGTATTTT
>NA|TRBV7-3|NA|TRBJ2-1
CASSLGSGYYNEQFF
TGTGCCAGCAGCTTAGGAAGCGGGTATTACAATGAGCAGTTCTTC
>NA|TRBV14|NA|TRBJ1-1
CASSLRRGKAFF
TGTGCCAGCAGCCTTCGACGGGGGAAAGCTTTCTTT
>NA|TRBV5-6|NA|TRBJ2-2
CASSSLRGSTGELFF
TGTGCCAGCAGCTCTCTAAGGGGTAGCACCGGGGAGCTGTTTTTT
>NA|TRBV19|NA|TRBJ1-3
CASSMAVSGNTIYF
TGTGCCAGTAGTATGGCAGTTTCAGGAAACACCATATATTTT
>NA|TRBV6-6|NA|TRBJ2-7
CASSPPGAYGSGKKAYEQYF
TGTGCCAGCAGTCCGCCCGGAGCCTATGGTTCCGGAAAAAAGGCCTACGAGCAGTACTTC
>NA|TRBV9|NA|TRBJ2-1
CASSVGGFSYNEQFF
TGTGCCAGCAGCGTAGGCGGTTTCTCCTACAATGAGCAGTTCTTC
>NA|TRBV7-9|NA|TRBJ1-4
CASSPSVGNEKLFF
TGTGCCAGCAGCCCTTCGGTCGGTAATGAAAAACTGTTTTTT
>NA|TRBV24-1|NA|TRBJ2-3
CATSDFRDTQYF
TGTGCCACCAGTGACTTTCGGGATACGCAGTATTTT
>NA|TRBV30|NA|TRBJ1-1
CAWSVRLRTEAFF
TGTGCCTGGAGTGTTAGATTAAGAACTGAAGCTTTCTTT
>NA|TRBV3-1/TRBV3-2|NA|TRBJ2-1
CASSQAKGHNEQFF
TGTGCCAGCAGCCAAGCAAAGGGGCACAATGAGCAGTTCTTC
>NA|TRBV27|TRBD2|TRBJ2-7
CASRLLAGGYEQYF
TGTGCCAGCAGACTACTAGCGGGAGGCTACGAGCAGTACTTC
>NA|TRBV6-6|NA|TRBJ2-2
CASSYTGQPNTGELFF
TGTGCCAGCAGTTACACCGGACAGCCCAACACCGGGGAGCTGTTTTTT
>NA|TRBV11-2|TRBD1|TRBJ1-5
CASSLTTGGNNQPQHF
TGTGCCAGCAGCTTGACGACAGGGGGTAACAATCAGCCCCAGCATTTT
>NA|TRBV11-3|TRBD1|TRBJ2-2
CASSSRQGGGELFF
TGTGCCAGCAGCTCGCGACAGGGGGGCGGGGAGCTGTTTTTT
>NA|TRBV5-1|NA|TRBJ2-5
CASSQQGQETQYF
TGCGCCAGCAGTCAACAGGGACAAGAGACCCAGTACTTC
>NA|TRBV3-1/TRBV3-2|NA|TRBJ1-1
CASSQDIQKTFF
TGTGCCAGCAGCCAAGATATACAGAAGACTTTCTTT
>NA|TRBV15|TRBD2|TRBJ2-3
CATKAGGARDTQYF
TGTGCCACCAAAGCGGGGGGGGCGAGGGATACGCAGTATTTT